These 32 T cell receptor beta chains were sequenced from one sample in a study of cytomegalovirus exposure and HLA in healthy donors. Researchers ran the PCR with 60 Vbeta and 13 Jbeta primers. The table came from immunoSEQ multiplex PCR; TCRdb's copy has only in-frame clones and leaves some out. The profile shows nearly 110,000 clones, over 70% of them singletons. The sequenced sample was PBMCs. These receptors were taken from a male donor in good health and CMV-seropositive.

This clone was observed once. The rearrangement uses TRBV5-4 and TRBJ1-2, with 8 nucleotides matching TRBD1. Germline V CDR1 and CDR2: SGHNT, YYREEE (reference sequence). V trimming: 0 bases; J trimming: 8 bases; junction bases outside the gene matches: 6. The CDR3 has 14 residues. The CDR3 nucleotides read TGTGCCAGCAGCTTGGGACAGGGGTTAAGGGGCTACACCTTC. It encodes CASSLGQGLRGYTF.

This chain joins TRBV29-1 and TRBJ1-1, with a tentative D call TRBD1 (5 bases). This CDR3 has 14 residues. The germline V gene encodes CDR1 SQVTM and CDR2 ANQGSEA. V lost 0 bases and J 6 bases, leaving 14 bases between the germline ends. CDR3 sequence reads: CSVEDLGGSAEAFF. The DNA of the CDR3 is TGCAGCGTTGAAGATCTGGGGGGAAGCGCTGAAGCTTTCTTT.

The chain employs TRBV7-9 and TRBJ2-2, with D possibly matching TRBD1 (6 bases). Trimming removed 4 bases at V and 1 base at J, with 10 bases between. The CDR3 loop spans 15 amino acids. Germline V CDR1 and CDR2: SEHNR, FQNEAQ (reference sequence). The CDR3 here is CASSSGQWNTGELFF. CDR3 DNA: TGTGCCAGCAGCTCCGGACAGTGGAACACCGGGGAGCTGTTTTTT. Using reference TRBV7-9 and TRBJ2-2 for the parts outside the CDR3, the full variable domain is DTGVSQNPRHKITKRGQNVTFRCDPISEHNRLYWYRQTLGQGPEFLTYFQNEAQLEKSRLLSDRFSAERPKGSFSTLEIQRTEQGDSAMYLCASSSGQWNTGELFFGEGSRLTVL.

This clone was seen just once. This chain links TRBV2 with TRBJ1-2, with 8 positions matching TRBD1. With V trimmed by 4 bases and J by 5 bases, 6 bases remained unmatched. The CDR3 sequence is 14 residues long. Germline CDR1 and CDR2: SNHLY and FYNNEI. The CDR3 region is CASSGNRGGYGYTF. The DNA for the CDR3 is TGTGCCAGCAGTGGCAACAGGGGGGGGTATGGCTACACCTTC.

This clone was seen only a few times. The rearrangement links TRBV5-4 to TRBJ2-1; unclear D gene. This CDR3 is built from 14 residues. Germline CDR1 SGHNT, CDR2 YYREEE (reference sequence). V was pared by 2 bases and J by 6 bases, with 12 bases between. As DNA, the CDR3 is TGTGCCAGCAGCTTTATGTCTAGTCCCAATGAGCAGTTCTTC. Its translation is CASSFMSSPNEQFF.

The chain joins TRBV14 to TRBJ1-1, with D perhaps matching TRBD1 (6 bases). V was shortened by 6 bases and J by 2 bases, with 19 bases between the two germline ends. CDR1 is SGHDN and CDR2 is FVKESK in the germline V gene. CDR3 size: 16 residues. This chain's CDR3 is CASRDTLEQGNTEAFF. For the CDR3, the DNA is TGTGCCAGCAGAGATACCCTAGAACAGGGTAACACTGAAGCTTTCTTT.

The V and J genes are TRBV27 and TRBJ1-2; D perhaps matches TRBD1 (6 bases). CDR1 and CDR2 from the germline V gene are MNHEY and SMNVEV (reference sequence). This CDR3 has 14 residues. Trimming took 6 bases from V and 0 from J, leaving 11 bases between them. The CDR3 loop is CASRSQGTNYGYTF. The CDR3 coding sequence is TGTGCCAGCAGGTCACAGGGCACTAACTATGGCTACACCTTC.

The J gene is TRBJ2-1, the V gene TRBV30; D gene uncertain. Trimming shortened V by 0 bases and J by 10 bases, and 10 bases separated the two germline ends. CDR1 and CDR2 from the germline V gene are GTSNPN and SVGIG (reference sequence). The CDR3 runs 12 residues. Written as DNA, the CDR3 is TGTGCCTGGAGTGTATCCGTACGGGAGCAGTTCTTC. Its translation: CAWSVSVREQFF.

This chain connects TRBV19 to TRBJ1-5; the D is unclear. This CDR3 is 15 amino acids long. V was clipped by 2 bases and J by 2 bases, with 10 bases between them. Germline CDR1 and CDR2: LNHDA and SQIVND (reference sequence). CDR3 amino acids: CASSISGRGNQPQHF. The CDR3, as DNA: TGTGCCAGTAGTATATCGGGGAGAGGCAATCAGCCCCAGCATTTT. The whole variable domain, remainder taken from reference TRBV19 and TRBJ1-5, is DGGITQSPKYLFRKEGQNVTLSCEQNLNHDAMYWYRQDPGQGLRLIYYSQIVNDFQKGDIAEGYSVSREKKESFPLTVTSAQKNPTAFYLCASSISGRGNQPQHFGDGTRLSIL.

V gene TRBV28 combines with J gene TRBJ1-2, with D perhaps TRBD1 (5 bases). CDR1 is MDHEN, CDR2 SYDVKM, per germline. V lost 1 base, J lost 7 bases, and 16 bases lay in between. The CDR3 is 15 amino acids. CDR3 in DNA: TGTGCCAGCAGTTTATTCGGGGGGGAATTAAGTGGCTACACCTTC. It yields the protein CASSLFGGELSGYTF.

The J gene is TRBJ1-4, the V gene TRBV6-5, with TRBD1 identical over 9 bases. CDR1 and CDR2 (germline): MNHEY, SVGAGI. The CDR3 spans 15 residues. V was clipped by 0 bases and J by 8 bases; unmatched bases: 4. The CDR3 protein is CASSYSGQGGEKLFF. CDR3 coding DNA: TGTGCCAGCAGTTACTCGGGACAGGGCGGGGAAAAACTGTTTTTT.

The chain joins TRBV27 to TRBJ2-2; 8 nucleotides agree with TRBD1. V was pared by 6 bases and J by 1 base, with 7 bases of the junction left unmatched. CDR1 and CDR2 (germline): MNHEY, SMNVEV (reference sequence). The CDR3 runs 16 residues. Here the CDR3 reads CASSRNRGWNTGELFF. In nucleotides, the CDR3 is TGTGCCAGCAGCCGGAACAGGGGGTGGAACACCGGGGAGCTGTTTTTT.

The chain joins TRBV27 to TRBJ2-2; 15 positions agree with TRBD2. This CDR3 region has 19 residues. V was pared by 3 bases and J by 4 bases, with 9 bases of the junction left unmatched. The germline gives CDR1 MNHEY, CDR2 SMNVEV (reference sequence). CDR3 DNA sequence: TGTGCCAGCAGTTTTCGCGGACTAGCGGGAGGGATCGGCACCGGGGAGCTGTTTTTT. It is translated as CASSFRGLAGGIGTGELFF.

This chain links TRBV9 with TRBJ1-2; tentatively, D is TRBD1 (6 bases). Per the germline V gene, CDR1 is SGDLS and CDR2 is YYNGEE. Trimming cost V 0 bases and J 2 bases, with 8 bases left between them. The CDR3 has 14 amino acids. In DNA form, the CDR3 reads TGTGCCAGCAGCGTAGGGCAGGGGAACTATGGCTACACCTTC. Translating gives CASSVGQGNYGYTF.

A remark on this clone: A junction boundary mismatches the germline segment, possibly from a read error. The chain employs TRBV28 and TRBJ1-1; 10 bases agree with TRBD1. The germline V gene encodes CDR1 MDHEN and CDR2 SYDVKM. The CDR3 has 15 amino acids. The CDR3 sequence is CASSTRTGGNAEAFF. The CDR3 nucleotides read TGTGCCAGCAGTACCCGGACAGGGGGGAACGCTGAAGCTTTCTTT.

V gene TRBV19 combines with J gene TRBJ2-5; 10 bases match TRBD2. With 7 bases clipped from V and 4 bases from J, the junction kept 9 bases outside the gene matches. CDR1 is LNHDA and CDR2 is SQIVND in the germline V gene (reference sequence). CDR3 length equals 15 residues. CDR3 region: CASKAASGRLETQYF. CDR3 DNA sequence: TGTGCCAGTAAAGCGGCTAGCGGGAGATTAGAGACCCAGTACTTC.

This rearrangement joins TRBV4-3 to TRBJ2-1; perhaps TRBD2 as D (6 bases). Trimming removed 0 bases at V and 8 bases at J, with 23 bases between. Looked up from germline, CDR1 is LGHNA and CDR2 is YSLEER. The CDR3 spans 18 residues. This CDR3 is CASSQDSPLALGGDEQFF. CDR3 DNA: TGCGCCAGCAGCCAAGATTCCCCTTTAGCACTAGGAGGGGATGAGCAGTTCTTC.

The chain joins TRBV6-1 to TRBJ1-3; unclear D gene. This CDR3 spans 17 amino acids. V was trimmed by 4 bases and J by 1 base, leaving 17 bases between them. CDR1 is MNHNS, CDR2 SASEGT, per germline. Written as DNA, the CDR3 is TGTGCCAGCAGTGGGAGGTCTTCGGCCTTTTCTGGAAACACCATATATTTT. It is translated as CASSGRSSAFSGNTIYF.

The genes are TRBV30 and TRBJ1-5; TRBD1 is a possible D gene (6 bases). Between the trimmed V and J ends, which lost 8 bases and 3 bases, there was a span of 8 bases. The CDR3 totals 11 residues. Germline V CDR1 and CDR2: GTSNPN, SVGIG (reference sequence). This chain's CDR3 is CAEGVNQPQHF. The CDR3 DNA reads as TGTGCCGAGGGGGTCAATCAGCCCCAGCATTTT.

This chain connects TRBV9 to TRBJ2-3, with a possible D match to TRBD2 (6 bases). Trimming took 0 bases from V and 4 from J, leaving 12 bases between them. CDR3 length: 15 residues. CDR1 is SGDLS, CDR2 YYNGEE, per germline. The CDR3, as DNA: TGTGCCAGCAGCGTAGCTAGCGATGGAGCAGATACGCAGTATTTT. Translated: CASSVASDGADTQYF.

CDR3 in amino acids: CASSSPGQGSGNTIYF. In DNA form, the CDR3 reads TGTGCCAGCAGTTCTCCGGGACAGGGCTCTGGAAACACCATATATTTT. The chain joins TRBV6-5 to TRBJ1-3; TRBD1 matches 9 bases. The V segment lost 4 bases and the J segment 0 bases; nucleotides outside the gene matches: 4. The V gene's germline CDR1 is MNHEY and CDR2 SVGAGI. CDR3 length: 16 amino acids.

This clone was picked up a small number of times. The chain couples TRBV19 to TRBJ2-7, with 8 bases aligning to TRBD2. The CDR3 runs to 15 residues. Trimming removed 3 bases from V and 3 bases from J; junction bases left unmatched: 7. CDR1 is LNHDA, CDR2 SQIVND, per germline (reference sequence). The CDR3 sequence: CASSIQAGEVYEQYF. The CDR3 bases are TGTGCCAGTAGTATCCAAGCGGGAGAGGTCTACGAGCAGTACTTC.

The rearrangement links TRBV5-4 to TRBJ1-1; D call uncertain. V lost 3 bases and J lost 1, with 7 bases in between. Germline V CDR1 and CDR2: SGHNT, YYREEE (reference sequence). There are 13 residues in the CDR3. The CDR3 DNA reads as TGTGCCAGCAGCTCCATAGAGAACACTGAAGCTTTCTTT. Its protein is CASSSIENTEAFF.

The CDR3 nucleotides are TGTGCCTGTAAAGCCGGGAGCACAGATACGCAGTATTTT. Translating it yields CACKAGSTDTQYF. The V and J genes are TRBV30 and TRBJ2-3; D is undetermined. Germline V gene data show CDR1 as GTSNPN and CDR2 as SVGIG (reference sequence). The CDR3 contains 13 residues. V shed 6 bases and J shed 0 bases, with 10 bases lying between them.

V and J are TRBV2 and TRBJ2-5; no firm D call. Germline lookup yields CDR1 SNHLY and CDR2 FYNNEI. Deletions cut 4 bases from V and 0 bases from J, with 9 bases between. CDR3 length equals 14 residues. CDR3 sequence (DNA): TGTGCCAGCAGTGTGGGCAGGAACCAAGAGACCCAGTACTTC. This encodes CASSVGRNQETQYF. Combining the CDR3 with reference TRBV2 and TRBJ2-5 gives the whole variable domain EPEVTQTPSHQVTQMGQEVILRCVPISNHLYFYWYRQILGQKVEFLVSFYNNEISEKSEIFDDQFSVERPDGSNFTLKIRSTKLEDSAMYFCASSVGRNQETQYFGPGTRLLVL.

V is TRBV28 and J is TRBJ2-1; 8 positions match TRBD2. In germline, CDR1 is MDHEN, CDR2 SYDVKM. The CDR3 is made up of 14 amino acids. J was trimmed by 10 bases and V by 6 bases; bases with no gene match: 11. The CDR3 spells CASSLRGGLEEQFF. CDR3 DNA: TGTGCCAGCAGCCTACGGGGGGGGCTGGAAGAGCAGTTCTTC. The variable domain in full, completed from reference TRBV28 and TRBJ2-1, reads DVKVTQSSRYLVKRTGEKVFLECVQDMDHENMFWYRQDPGLGLRLIYFSYDVKMKEKGDIPEGYSVSREKKERFSLILESASTNQTSMYLCASSLRGGLEEQFFGPGTRLTVL.

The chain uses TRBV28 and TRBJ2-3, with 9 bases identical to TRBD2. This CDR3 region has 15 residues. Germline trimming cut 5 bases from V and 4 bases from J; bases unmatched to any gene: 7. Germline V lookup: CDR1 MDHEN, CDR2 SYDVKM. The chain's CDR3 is CASSLPLAGPDTQYF. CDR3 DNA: TGTGCCAGCAGTCTTCCTCTAGCGGGGCCAGATACGCAGTATTTT.

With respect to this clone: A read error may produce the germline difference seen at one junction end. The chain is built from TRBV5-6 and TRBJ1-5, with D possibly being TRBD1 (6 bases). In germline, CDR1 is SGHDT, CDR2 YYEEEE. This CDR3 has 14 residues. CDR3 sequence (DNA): TGTGCCAGCAGCTTGGGCTCAGGGGTCCAGCCCCAGAATTTT. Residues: CASSLGSGVQPQNF. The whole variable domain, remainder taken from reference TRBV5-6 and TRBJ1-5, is DAGVTQSPTHLIKTRGQQVTLRCSPKSGHDTVSWYQQALGQGPQFIFQYYEEEERQRGNFPDRFSGHQFPNYSSELNVNALLLGDSALYLCASSLGSGVQPQNFGDGTRLSIL.

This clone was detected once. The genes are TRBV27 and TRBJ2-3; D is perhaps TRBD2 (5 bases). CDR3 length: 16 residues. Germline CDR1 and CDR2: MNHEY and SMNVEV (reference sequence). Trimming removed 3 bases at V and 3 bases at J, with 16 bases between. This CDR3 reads CASSFLGSGQTDTQYF. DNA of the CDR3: TGTGCCAGCAGTTTCTTAGGGAGCGGCCAGACAGATACGCAGTATTTT.

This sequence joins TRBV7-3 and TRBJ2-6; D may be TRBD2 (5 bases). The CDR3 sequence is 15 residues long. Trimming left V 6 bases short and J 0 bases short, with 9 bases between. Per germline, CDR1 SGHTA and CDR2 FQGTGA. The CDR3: CASRRTPSGANVLTF. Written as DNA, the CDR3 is TGTGCCAGCAGACGGACTCCCTCTGGGGCCAACGTCCTGACTTTC.

This CDR3 is CASSLGRQAGGTDTQYF. In DNA, the CDR3 is TGTGCCAGCAGCTTAGGCCGACAGGCGGGGGGGACAGATACGCAGTATTTT. The chain is built from TRBV11-3 and TRBJ2-3; 9 bases agree with TRBD2. Germline loops: CDR1 SGHNT, CDR2 YENEEA. This CDR3 is built from 17 residues. Trimming removed 1 base from V and 3 bases from J; junction bases left unmatched: 8. Full variable domain (missing parts from reference TRBV11-3 and TRBJ2-3): EAGVVQSPRYKIIEKKQPVAFWCNPISGHNTLYWYLQNLGQGPELLIRYENEEAVDDSQLPKDRFSAERLKGVDSTLKIQPAELGDSAVYLCASSLGRQAGGTDTQYFGPGTRLTVL.

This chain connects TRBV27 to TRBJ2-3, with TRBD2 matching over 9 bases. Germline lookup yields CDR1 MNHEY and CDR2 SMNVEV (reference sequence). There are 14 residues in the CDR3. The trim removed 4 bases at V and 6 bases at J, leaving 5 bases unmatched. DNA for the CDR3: TGTGCCAGCAGTTCCAGCGGGGGGTCCGATACGCAGTATTTT. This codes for CASSSSGGSDTQYF.